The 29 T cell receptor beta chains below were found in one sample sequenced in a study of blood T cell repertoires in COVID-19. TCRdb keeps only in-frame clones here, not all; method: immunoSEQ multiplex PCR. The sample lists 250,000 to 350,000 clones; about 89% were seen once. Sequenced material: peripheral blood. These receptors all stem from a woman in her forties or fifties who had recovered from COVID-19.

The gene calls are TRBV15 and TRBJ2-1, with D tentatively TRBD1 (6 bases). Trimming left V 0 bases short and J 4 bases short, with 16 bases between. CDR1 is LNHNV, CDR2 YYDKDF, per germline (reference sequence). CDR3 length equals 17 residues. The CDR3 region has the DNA TGTGCCACCAGCAGAGATTTTGCAGGGGCGAGGTACAATGAGCAGTTCTTC. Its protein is CATSRDFAGARYNEQFF.

The CDR3 coding sequence is TGTGCCAGCAGCCTTTCGCATGGCGGGAGCTCCTACAATGAGCAGTTCTTC. Protein: CASSLSHGGSSYNEQFF. The chain uses TRBV11-3 and TRBJ2-1; the match to TRBD2 covers 7 bases. CDR3 size: 17 residues. Looked up from germline, CDR1 is SGHNT and CDR2 is YENEEA. Trimming cost V 5 bases and J 0 bases; bases outside gene matches: 10.

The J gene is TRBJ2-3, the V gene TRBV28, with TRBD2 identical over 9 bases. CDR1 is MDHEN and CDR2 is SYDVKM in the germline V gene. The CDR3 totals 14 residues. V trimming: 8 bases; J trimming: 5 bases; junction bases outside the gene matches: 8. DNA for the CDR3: TGTGCCAGCCGGCGGGGGGGATTTGGAGATACGCAGTATTTT. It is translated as CASRRGGFGDTQYF.

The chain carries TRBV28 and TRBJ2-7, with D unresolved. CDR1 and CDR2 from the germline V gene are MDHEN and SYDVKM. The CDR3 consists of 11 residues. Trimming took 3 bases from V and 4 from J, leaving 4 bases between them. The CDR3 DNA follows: TGTGCCAGCAGTTTCGGGTACGAGCAGTACTTC. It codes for CASSFGYEQYF.

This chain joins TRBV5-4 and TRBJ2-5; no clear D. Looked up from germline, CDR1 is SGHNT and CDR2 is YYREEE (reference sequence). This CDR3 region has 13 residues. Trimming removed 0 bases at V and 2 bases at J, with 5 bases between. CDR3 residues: CASSLVRQETQYF. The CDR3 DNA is TGTGCCAGCAGCTTGGTTAGACAAGAGACCCAGTACTTC.

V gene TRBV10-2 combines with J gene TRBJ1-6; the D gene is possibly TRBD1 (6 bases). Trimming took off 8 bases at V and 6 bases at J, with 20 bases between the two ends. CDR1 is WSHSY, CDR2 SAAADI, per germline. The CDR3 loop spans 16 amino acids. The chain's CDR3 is CASQEQGNTLNSPLHF. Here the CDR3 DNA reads TGCGCCAGCCAGGAACAGGGAAATACCCTTAATTCACCCCTCCACTTT.

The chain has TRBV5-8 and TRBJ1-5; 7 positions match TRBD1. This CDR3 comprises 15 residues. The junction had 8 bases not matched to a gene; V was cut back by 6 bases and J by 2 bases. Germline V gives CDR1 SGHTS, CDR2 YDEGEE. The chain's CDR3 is CASTPTGVGNQPQHF. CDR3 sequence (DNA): TGTGCCAGCACCCCAACAGGGGTAGGCAATCAGCCCCAGCATTTT.

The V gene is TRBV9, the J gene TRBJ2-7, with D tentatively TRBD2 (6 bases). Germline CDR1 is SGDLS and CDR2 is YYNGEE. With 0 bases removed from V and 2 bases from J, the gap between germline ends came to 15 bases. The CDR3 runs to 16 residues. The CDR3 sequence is CASSVGPGGRAYEQYF. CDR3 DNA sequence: TGTGCCAGCAGCGTAGGACCCGGGGGTAGGGCCTACGAGCAGTACTTC.

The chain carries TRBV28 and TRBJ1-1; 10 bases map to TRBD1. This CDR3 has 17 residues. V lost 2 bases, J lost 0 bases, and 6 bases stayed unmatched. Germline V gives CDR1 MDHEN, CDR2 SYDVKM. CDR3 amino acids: CASSLDRGQGVNTEAFF. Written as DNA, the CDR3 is TGTGCCAGCAGTTTAGACAGGGGGCAGGGGGTGAACACTGAAGCTTTCTTT.

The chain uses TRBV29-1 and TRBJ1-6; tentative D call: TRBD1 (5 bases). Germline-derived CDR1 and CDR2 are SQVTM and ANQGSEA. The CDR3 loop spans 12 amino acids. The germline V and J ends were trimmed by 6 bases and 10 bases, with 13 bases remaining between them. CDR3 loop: CSVQDPGSPLHF. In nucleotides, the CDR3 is TGCAGCGTACAGGACCCAGGGTCACCCCTCCACTTT.

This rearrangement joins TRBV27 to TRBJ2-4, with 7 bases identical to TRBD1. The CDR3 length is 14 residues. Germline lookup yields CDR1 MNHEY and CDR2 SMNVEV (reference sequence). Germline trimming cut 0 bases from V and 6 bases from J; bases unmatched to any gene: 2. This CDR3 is CASSLSNRGNIQYF. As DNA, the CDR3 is TGTGCCAGCAGTTTATCGAACAGGGGAAACATTCAGTACTTC.

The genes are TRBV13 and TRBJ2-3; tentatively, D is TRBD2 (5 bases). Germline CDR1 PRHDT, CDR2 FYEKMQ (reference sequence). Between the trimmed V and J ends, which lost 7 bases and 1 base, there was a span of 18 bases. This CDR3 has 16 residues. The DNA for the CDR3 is TGTGCCAGCACCTCTCCGTCAGCGCGGGGCACAGATACGCAGTATTTT. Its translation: CASTSPSARGTDTQYF. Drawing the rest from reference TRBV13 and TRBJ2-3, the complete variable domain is AAGVIQSPRHLIKEKRETATLKCYPIPRHDTVYWYQQGPGQDPQFLISFYEKMQSDKGSIPDRFSAQQFSDYHSELNMSSLELGDSALYFCASTSPSARGTDTQYFGPGTRLTVL.

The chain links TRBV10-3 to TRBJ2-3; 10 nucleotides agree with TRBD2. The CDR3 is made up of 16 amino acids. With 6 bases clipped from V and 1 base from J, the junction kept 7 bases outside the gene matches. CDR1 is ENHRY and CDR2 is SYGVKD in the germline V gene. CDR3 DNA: TGTGCCATCAGGCTAGCGGGAGTGGGGGGCACAGATACGCAGTATTTT. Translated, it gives CAIRLAGVGGTDTQYF.

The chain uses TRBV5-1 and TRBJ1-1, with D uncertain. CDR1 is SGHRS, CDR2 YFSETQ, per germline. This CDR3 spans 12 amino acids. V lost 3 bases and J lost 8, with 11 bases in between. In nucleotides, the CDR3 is TGCGCCAGCAGCTCGGGTCCGGCAGAAGCTTTCTTT. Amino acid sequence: CASSSGPAEAFF.

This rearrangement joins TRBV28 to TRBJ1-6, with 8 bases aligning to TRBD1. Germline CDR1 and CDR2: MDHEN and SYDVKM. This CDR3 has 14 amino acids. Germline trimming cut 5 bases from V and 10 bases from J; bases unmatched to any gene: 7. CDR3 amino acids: CASSTGTGWSPLHF. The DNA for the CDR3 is TGTGCCAGCAGTACCGGGACAGGTTGGTCACCCCTCCACTTT.

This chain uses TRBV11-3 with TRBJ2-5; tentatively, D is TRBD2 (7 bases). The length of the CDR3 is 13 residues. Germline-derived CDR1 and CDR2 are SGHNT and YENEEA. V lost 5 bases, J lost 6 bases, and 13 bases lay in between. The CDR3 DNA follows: TGTGCCAGCAGCGGGGGGGGCGAGAAGACCCAGTACTTC. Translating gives CASSGGGEKTQYF.

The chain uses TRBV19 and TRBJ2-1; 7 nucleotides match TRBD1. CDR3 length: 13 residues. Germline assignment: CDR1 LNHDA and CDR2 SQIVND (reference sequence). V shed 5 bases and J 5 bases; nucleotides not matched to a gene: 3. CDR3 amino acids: CASSLGQNNEQFF. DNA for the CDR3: TGTGCCAGTAGTTTGGGACAGAACAATGAGCAGTTCTTC.

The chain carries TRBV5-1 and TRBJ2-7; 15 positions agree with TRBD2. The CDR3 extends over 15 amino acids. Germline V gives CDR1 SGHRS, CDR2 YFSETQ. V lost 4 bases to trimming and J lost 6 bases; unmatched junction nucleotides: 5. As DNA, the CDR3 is TGCGCCAGCAGCGTCGGGACTAGCGGGAGGACCGAGCAGTACTTC. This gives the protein CASSVGTSGRTEQYF.

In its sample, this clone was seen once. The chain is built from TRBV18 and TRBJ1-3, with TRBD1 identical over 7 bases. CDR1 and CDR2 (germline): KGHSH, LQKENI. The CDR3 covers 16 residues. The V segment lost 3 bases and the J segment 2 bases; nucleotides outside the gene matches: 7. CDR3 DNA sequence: TGTGCCAGCTCACCGACAGGGAGAGCGACTGGAAACACCATATATTTT. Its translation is CASSPTGRATGNTIYF.

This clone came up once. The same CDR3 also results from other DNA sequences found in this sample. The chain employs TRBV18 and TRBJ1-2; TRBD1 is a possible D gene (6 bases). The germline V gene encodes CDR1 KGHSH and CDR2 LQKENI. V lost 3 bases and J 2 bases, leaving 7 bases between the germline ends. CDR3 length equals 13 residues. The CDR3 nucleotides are TGTGCCAGCTCACCGGACAGCAACTATGGCTACACCTTC. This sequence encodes CASSPDSNYGYTF.

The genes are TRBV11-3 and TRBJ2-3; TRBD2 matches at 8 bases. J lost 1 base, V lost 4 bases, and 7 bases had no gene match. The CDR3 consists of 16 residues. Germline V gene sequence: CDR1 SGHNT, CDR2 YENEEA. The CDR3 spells CASSSRGSGGTDTQYF. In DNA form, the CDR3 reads TGTGCCAGCAGCTCGAGGGGTAGCGGGGGCACAGATACGCAGTATTTT.

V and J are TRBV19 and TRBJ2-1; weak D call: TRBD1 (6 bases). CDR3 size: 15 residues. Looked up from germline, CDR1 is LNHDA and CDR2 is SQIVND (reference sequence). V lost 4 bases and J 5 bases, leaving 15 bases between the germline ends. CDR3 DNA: TGTGCCAGTAGTAAGAGACCGGGACAAGACAATGAGCAGTTCTTC. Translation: CASSKRPGQDNEQFF. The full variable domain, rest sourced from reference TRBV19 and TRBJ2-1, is DGGITQSPKYLFRKEGQNVTLSCEQNLNHDAMYWYRQDPGQGLRLIYYSQIVNDFQKGDIAEGYSVSREKKESFPLTVTSAQKNPTAFYLCASSKRPGQDNEQFFGPGTRLTVL.

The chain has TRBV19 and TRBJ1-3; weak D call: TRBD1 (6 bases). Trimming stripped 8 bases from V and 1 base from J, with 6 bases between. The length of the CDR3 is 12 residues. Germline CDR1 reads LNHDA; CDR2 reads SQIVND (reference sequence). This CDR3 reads CASGTSGNTIYF. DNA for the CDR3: TGTGCCAGTGGGACATCTGGAAACACCATATATTTT.

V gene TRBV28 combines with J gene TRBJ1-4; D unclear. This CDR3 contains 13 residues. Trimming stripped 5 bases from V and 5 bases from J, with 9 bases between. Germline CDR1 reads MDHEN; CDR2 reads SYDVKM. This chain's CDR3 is CASSGPPNEKLFF. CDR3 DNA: TGTGCCAGCAGTGGCCCCCCAAATGAAAAACTGTTTTTT.

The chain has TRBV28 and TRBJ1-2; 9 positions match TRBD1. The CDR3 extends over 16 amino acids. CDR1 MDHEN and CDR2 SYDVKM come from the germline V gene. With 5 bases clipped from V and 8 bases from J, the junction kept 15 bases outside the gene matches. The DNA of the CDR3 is TGTGCCAGCAGTCTAGGAGGCGCACAGGGGGCGGGGGGCTACACCTTC. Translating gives CASSLGGAQGAGGYTF.

The chain's CDR3 is CASSQDWTLSYSGANVLTF. The CDR3 DNA is TGTGCCAGCAGCCAAGATTGGACTTTAAGTTACTCTGGGGCCAACGTCCTGACTTTC. The rearrangement joins TRBV14 to TRBJ2-6; a possible D gene is TRBD2 (5 bases). The V gene lost 0 bases and the J gene lost 0 bases, with 15 bases spanning the gap. CDR1 is SGHDN and CDR2 is FVKESK in the germline V gene. The CDR3 is made up of 19 amino acids.

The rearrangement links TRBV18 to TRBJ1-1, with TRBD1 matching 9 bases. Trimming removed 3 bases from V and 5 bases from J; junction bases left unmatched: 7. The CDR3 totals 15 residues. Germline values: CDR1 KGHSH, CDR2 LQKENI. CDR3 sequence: CASSPGQGGQTEAFF. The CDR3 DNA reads TGTGCCAGCTCACCGGGACAGGGAGGTCAGACTGAAGCTTTCTTT.

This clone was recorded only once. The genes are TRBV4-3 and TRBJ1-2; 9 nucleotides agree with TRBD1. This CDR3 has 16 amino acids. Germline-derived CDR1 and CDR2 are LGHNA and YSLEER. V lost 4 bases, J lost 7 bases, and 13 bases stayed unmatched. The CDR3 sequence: CASSPSPRDRVFGYTF. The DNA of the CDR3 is TGCGCCAGCAGCCCAAGTCCCCGGGACAGGGTTTTTGGCTACACCTTC.

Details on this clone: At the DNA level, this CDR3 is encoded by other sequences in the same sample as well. CDR3 in DNA: TGTGCCAGCAGTTACCCAGACAGCCAAGAGACCCAGTACTTC. Amino acids: CASSYPDSQETQYF. The rearrangement uses TRBV6-2 or TRBV6-3 and TRBJ2-5; D perhaps matches TRBD1 (5 bases). The V gene lost 2 bases and the J gene lost 1 base, with 8 bases spanning the gap. The CDR3 sequence is 14 residues long. The germline V gene has CDR1 MNHEY and CDR2 SVGEGT.